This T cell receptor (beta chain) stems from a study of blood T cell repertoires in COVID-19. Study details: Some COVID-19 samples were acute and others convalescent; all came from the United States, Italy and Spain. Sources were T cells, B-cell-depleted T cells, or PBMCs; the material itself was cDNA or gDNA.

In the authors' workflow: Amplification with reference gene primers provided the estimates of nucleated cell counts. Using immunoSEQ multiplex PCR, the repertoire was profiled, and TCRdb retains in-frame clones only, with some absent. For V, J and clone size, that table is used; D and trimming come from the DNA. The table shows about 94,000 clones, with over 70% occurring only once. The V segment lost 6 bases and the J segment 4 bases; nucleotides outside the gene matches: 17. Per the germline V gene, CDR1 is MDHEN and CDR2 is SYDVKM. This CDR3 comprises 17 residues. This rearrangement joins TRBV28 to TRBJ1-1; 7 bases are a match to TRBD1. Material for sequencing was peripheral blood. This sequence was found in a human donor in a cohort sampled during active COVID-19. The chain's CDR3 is CASSSERGRGSATEAFF. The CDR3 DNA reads TGTGCCAGCAGCTCTGAAAGGGGGCGAGGGTCCGCCACTGAAGCTTTCTTT.